This is a list of T cell receptor beta chains from one sample in a study of T cell responses to AZD1222 COVID-19 vaccine. The repertoire was sequenced with immunoSEQ multiplex PCR; TCRdb's copy has only in-frame clones and lacks some. The sample lists 65,000 to 85,000 clones; 88% were seen once. The input for sequencing was peripheral blood, taken 28 days after the second dose of the MenACWY control vaccine. Receptors were obtained from an adult who received the MenACWY meningococcal vaccine as a control. Both conserved end residues are part of each CDR3. Size is stated for part of the rows, as once, few or many counts, or as a class when the clone is expanded.

j_call clone_size v_call cdr3_aa
TRBJ1-1 . TRBV2 CASTNGQVDTEAFF
TRBJ1-3 . TRBV7-9 CASSLLGNTIYF
TRBJ2-2 . TRBV7-8 CASSLAGGPGELFF
TRBJ1-6 . TRBV27 CASKGETFPNSPLHF
TRBJ1-5 . TRBV28 CASSLLGSQPQHF
TRBJ1-4 . TRBV28 CASKTGTRNNEKLFF
TRBJ2-7 . TRBV13 CASSRNRGGFYEQYF
TRBJ2-5 . TRBV7-2 CASSLAGREETQYF
TRBJ2-1 . TRBV2 CASTKDRNNEQFF
TRBJ2-1 few TRBV5-6 CASTFLPLGYDEQFF
TRBJ2-2 few TRBV11-1 CASSLVRGAAGELFF
TRBJ1-6 . TRBV27 CASGQQNSPLHF
TRBJ1-5 . TRBV4-2 CASSQAGGSGQPQHF
TRBJ1-2 few TRBV7-2 CASSPFKATRYTF
TRBJ1-1 . TRBV5-6 CASSKLDRGNTEAFF
TRBJ1-2 . TRBV2 CASSPRQGGYGYTF
TRBJ2-2 . TRBV5-4 CASSLRDRVTGELFF
TRBJ2-7 . TRBV21-1 CASPSSLPYEQYF
TRBJ1-4 few TRBV5-1 CASSLSGIANEKLFF
TRBJ1-1 . TRBV29-1 CSARDRGWRGTEAFF
TRBJ1-2 . TRBV3-1/TRBV3-2 CASSQGEGGRGYTF
TRBJ2-3 once TRBV12-5 CASGYLRTSGGQVTDTQYF
TRBJ1-4 . TRBV28 CASSLSTSNEKLFF
TRBJ2-7 few TRBV30 CAWGTGGYEQYF
TRBJ1-5 . TRBV21-1 CASSKNLLAPGGQPQHF
TRBJ2-7 . TRBV2 CASSAPRGMGYEQYF
TRBJ1-2 . TRBV5-1 CASSSLARSYPEYTF
TRBJ1-1 . TRBV29-1 CSVEDPLRGMWTEAFF
TRBJ1-3 . TRBV3-1/TRBV3-2 CASSQGVRNTIYF
TRBJ1-5 . TRBV10-3 CAISPGQANNQPQHF
TRBJ2-7 . TRBV6-5 CASRQTGQISYEQYF
TRBJ1-5 . TRBV29-1 CSVATGYDQPQHF
TRBJ1-1 . TRBV7-8 CASSSDRGWNTEAFF
TRBJ1-3 . TRBV21-1 CASSCQKPLFRSGNTIYF
TRBJ1-2 . TRBV2 CASSGQGASYGYTF
TRBJ1-1 . TRBV10-3 CASGEGGSYTEAFF
TRBJ2-7 . TRBV9 CASSVVGGSYEQYF
TRBJ1-2 . TRBV7-9 CASSLTNQGTTNF
TRBJ2-1 . TRBV11-2 CASSLDRPGRRRSYNEQFF
TRBJ1-1 . TRBV11-2 CASQKNTEAFF
TRBJ2-3 . TRBV25-1 CASSGSSADTQYF
TRBJ1-2 . TRBV7-8 CASSYDRTGGYGYTF
TRBJ2-6 . TRBV7-2 CASSSSGANVLTF
TRBJ1-1 . TRBV6-5 CASSPGRWNTEAFF
TRBJ1-1 medium-sized TRBV3-1/TRBV3-2 CASSEEIDRSSEDTEAFF
TRBJ2-5 . TRBV30 CAWSVRGQETQYF